The 3 T cell receptor beta chains reported below all come from one sample, sequenced in a study of human T cells and chemical hapten exposure. Library construction involved attaching unique molecular identifiers to individual cDNA molecules, which allowed quantitative, reproducible TCR counting. TCRdb passed the reads through MiXCR, listing each CDR3 protein once. The table has about 120,000 distinct CDR3 sequences, roughly 8.5% seen once. Total RNA was isolated from unfractionated whole blood. The sequencing sample was made of whole blood. All receptors derive from a human donor in good health. Some clones in this sample may be carry-over from other donors' samples.

This clonotype was recorded only once. The chain is built from TRBV27 and TRBJ2-2; 7 bases align to TRBD2. CDR1 and CDR2 from the germline V gene are MNHEY and SMNVEV (reference sequence). There are 16 residues in the CDR3. Losses at the gene ends were 0 bases for V and 0 bases for J; bases not matched to a gene: 1. This chain's CDR3 is CASSLSGGSNTGELFF. CDR3 sequence (DNA): TGTGCCAGCAGTTTATCGGGGGGGTCGAACACCGGGGAGCTGTTTTTT.

This clonotype was observed a few times. The chain carries TRBV7-3 and TRBJ2-1; D may correspond to TRBD1 or TRBD2 (5 bases each). Germline CDR1 reads SGHTA; CDR2 reads FQGTGA. The CDR3 is 15 amino acids. V shed 5 bases and J shed 5 bases, with 16 bases lying between them. The CDR3 loop is CASSRTGQGNNEQFF. The CDR3 DNA sequence: TGTGCCAGCAGCAGAACGGGGCAGGGAAACAATGAGCAGTTCTTC.

For this clonotype: One end of the junction is discordant with germline, which a read error may explain. The chain links TRBV19 to TRBJ1-1; D is uncertain. CDR1 is LNHDA and CDR2 is SQIVND in the germline V gene (reference sequence). The CDR3 extends over 14 amino acids. The CDR3: CASSIGNQLGEDFF. Here the CDR3 DNA reads TGTGCCAGTAGTATAGGAAACCAGCTCGGTGAAGATTTCTTT.